These 16 T cell receptor beta chains were all obtained from the same sample, sequenced in a study of T cell changes during pregnancy in multiple sclerosis. Measured with immunoSEQ multiplex PCR; TCRdb has only the in-frame clones, and not every one. There are about 22,000 clones in the sample; approximately 84% occur only once, and less than 9.5% lies in the top ten. Sequenced material: CD8+ T cells from peripheral blood mononuclear cells, taken after pregnancy. Every receptor here comes from a female donor with multiple sclerosis, enrolled in a pregnancy study.

The chain couples TRBV7-2 to TRBJ2-7, with 8 bases aligning to TRBD1. The CDR3 loop spans 14 amino acids. Germline assignment: CDR1 SGHTA and CDR2 FQGNSA. J gave up 1 base and V 5 bases, and 4 bases lay outside the gene matches. The CDR3 region has the DNA TGTGCCAGCAGCCCCACAGGGGGGTCCTACGAGCAGTACTTC. Protein: CASSPTGGSYEQYF.

This clone appeared once. CDR3 sequence (DNA): TGTGCCAGCAGAGGGACTAGCGGGAGCGTACCCACCGGCTACGAGCAGTACTTC. This translates into CASRGTSGSVPTGYEQYF. This chain connects TRBV2 to TRBJ2-7, with 14 bases lining up with TRBD2. The J segment lost 3 bases and the V segment lost 6 bases, leaving 13 bases of the junction unmatched. CDR3 length equals 18 residues. Looked up from germline, CDR1 is SNHLY and CDR2 is FYNNEI.

V and J are TRBV6-1 and TRBJ2-7, with 10 bases matching TRBD1. CDR1 is MNHNS and CDR2 is SASEGT in the germline V gene. CDR3 length equals 15 residues. Trimming at V came to 3 bases and at J to 5 bases, leaving 7 bases not matched to a gene. The CDR3 nucleotides read TGTGCCAGCAGTGACACGACAGGGGGCAGGGACGAGCAGTACTTC. The encoded protein is CASSDTTGGRDEQYF.

V usage is TRBV27 and J usage is TRBJ1-1; TRBD1 agrees at 7 bases. The CDR3 covers 13 residues. Unmatched junction bases numbered 7, after V lost 4 bases and J lost 8 bases. Germline V gene data show CDR1 as MNHEY and CDR2 as SMNVEV (reference sequence). The CDR3 protein is CASSYYPGGEAFF. For the CDR3, the DNA is TGTGCCAGCAGTTATTACCCAGGGGGAGAAGCTTTCTTT.

The J gene is TRBJ2-1, the V gene TRBV6-6; 10 nucleotides agree with TRBD2. Germline lookup yields CDR1 MNHNY and CDR2 SVGAGI (reference sequence). This CDR3 region has 13 residues. V gave up 10 bases and J gave up 8 bases; unmatched junction bases: 8. The CDR3 reads CAIEREGADEQFF. Here the CDR3 DNA reads TGTGCCATAGAGCGGGAGGGGGCCGATGAGCAGTTCTTC.

This chain uses TRBV19 with TRBJ1-1; D ambiguous. This CDR3 has 14 amino acids. The germline gives CDR1 LNHDA, CDR2 SQIVND (reference sequence). The V gene lost 7 bases and the J gene lost 4 bases, with 16 bases spanning the gap. CDR3: CASILFSGGTEAFF. CDR3 in DNA: TGTGCCAGTATACTCTTCTCGGGAGGCACTGAAGCTTTCTTT.

This clone was recorded only once. This sequence joins TRBV19 and TRBJ2-7; the match to TRBD2 covers 7 bases. Germline V lookup: CDR1 LNHDA, CDR2 SQIVND (reference sequence). Unmatched junction bases numbered 7, after V lost 5 bases and J lost 0 bases. The CDR3 sequence is 15 residues long. CDR3 sequence: CASSAGAGISYEQYF. The CDR3 nucleotides are TGTGCCAGTAGTGCAGGAGCGGGGATCTCCTACGAGCAGTACTTC.

The CDR3 DNA follows: TGTGCCAGCAGCACTTCAGGGACACACTATGGCTACACCTTC. Its protein product is CASSTSGTHYGYTF. The rearrangement joins TRBV27 to TRBJ1-2, with D perhaps matching TRBD1 (6 bases). Germline V gives CDR1 MNHEY, CDR2 SMNVEV (reference sequence). This CDR3 has 14 residues. V dropped 6 bases and J dropped 3 bases, with 14 bases sitting between them.

This rearrangement joins TRBV4-1 to TRBJ2-5; no definite D call. CDR1 and CDR2 (germline): MGHRA, YSYEKL. V was shortened by 1 base and J by 5 bases, with 11 bases between the two germline ends. CDR3 length equals 14 residues. The CDR3 is CASSQVWAQETQYF. In DNA, the CDR3 is TGCGCCAGCAGCCAAGTTTGGGCTCAGGAGACCCAGTACTTC.

The genes are TRBV7-9 and TRBJ1-2, with D maybe TRBD1 (6 bases). The CDR3 runs to 16 residues. Deletions cut 5 bases from V and 2 bases from J, with 18 bases between. CDR1 is SEHNR and CDR2 is FQNEAQ in the germline V gene (reference sequence). CDR3 loop: CASSLYPEGGNYGYTF. CDR3 coding DNA: TGTGCCAGCAGCCTCTATCCTGAGGGGGGGAACTATGGCTACACCTTC.

CDR3 sequence (DNA): TGTGCCAGCAGCTTAGTATATCTATCGACTAGCACAGATACGCAGTATTTT. As protein: CASSLVYLSTSTDTQYF. The chain combines TRBV11-2 with TRBJ2-3; D gene unclear. The ends were cut back, 1 base at V and 0 bases at J, with 14 bases in the middle. The germline CDR1 and CDR2 sequences are SGHAT and FQNNGV. This CDR3 has 17 amino acids.

V is TRBV4-3 and J is TRBJ2-7, with TRBD1 identical over 12 bases. Germline V CDR1 and CDR2: LGHNA, YSLEER. Losses at the gene ends were 0 bases for V and 6 bases for J; bases not matched to a gene: 6. The CDR3 has 16 residues. The CDR3 is CASSQDSGTGGAEQYF. For the CDR3, the DNA is TGCGCCAGCAGCCAAGATAGCGGGACAGGGGGCGCCGAGCAGTACTTC.

The CDR3 sequence: CATSRDRASGVYEQYF. The CDR3 bases are TGTGCCACCAGCAGAGATCGGGCTAGCGGAGTCTACGAGCAGTACTTC. The chain joins TRBV15 to TRBJ2-5; 7 bases fit TRBD2. The J call is in doubt because the DNA end fits TRBJ2-7 better. The CDR3 is made up of 16 amino acids. The germline V gene has CDR1 LNHNV and CDR2 YYDKDF (reference sequence).

The gene calls are TRBV6-6 and TRBJ2-7; D might be TRBD2 (6 bases). Germline values: CDR1 MNHNY, CDR2 SVGAGI (reference sequence). The CDR3 is 15 amino acids. V lost 4 bases to trimming and J lost 6 bases, with 19 bases between them. The CDR3 sequence is CASSSGLGWVSEQYF. Written as DNA, the CDR3 is TGTGCCAGCAGTTCGGGACTGGGATGGGTCTCCGAGCAGTACTTC.

The rearrangement joins TRBV7-2 to TRBJ2-5; 8 bases match TRBD2. Germline V gene lookup returns CDR1 SGHTA and CDR2 FQGNSA. J lost 2 bases, V lost 2 bases, and 4 bases had no gene match. The CDR3 has 15 residues. CDR3 coding DNA: TGTGCCAGCAGCTTACTAGCGGGTCTACAAGAGACCCAGTACTTC. Translation gives CASSLLAGLQETQYF.

Judged by abundance, this clone is medium-sized (0.01 to 0.1%). The chain is built from TRBV5-1 and TRBJ2-7, with a weak D call TRBD1 (6 bases). CDR1 and CDR2 (germline): SGHRS, YFSETQ. The CDR3 covers 14 residues. V gave up 1 base and J gave up 3 bases, with 11 bases separating them. CDR3 nucleotide sequence: TGCGCCAGCAGCTTGTCACAGGGATTCTACGAGCAGTACTTC. Encoded protein: CASSLSQGFYEQYF.